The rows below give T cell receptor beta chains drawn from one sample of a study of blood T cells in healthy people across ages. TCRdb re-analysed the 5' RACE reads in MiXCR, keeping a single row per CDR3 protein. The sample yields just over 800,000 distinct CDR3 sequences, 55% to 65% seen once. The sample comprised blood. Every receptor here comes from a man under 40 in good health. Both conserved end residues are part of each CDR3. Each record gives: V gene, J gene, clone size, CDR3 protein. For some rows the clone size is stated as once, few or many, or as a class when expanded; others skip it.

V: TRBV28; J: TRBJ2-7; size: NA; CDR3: CASSPPIGFFPYEQYF
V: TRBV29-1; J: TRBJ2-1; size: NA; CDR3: CSVEDRWASYNEQFF
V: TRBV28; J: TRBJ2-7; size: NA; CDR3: CASRGTPGSYEQYF
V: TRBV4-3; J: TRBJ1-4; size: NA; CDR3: CASSQDGGGIGEKLFF
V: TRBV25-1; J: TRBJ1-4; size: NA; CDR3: CASTESMGGEKLFF
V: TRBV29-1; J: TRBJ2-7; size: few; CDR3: CSVVGLWDGYEQYF
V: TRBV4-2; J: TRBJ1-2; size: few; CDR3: CASSHDPQGQGGNGYTF
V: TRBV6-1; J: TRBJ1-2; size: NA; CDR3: CVSKLTGALNPIYGYTF
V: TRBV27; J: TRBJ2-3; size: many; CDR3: CASSRTWGDTQYF
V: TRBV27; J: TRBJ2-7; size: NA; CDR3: CASSLGTGRYEQYF
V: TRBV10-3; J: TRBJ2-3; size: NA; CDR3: CAISAPGQGTDTQYF
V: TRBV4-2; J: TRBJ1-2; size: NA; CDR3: CASSQDSGRADGYTF
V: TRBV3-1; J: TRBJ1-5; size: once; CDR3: CASSLTPDRLNQPQHF
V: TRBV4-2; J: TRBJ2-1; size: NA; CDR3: CASSQDYGFSYNEQFF
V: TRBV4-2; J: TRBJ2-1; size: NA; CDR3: CASSLRLAHEQFF
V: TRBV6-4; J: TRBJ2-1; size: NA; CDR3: CASSDFAAGVTLIMNEQFF
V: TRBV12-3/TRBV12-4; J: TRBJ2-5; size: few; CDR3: CASLPGGSGSQETQYF
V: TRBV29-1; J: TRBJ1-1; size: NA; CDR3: CSVEDQRGAPEAFF
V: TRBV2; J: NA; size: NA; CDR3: CASSRGPEQYF
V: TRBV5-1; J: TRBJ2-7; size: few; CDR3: CASSSGALSYEQYF
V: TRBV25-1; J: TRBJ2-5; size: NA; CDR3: CASARGLETQYF
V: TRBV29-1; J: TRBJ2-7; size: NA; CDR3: CSPGGISYEQYF
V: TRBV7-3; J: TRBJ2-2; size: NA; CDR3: CATSREGQINTGELFF
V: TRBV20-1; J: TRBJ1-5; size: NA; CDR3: CSARDLLRDRVSNQPQHF